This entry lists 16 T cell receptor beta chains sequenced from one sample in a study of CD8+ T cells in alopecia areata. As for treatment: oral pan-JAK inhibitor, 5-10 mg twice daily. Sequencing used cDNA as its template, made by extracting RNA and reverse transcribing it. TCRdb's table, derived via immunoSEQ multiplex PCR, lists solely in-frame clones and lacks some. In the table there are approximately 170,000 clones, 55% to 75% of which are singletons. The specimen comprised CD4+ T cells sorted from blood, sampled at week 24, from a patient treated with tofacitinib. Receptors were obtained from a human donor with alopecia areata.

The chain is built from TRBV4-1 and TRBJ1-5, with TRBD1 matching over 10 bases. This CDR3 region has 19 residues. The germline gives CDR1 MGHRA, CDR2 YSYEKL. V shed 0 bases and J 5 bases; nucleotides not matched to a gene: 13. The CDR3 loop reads CASSQDPTRDRGRDQPQHF. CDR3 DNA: TGCGCCAGCAGCCAAGACCCGACGAGGGACAGGGGACGGGATCAGCCCCAGCATTTT.

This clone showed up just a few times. The CDR3 DNA sequence: TGTGCCAGCCGATGGGCCTCAGGGGGCAATCAGCCCCAGCATTTT. Translated, it gives CASRWASGGNQPQHF. The chain carries TRBV27 and TRBJ1-5; D is perhaps TRBD1 (6 bases). The CDR3 totals 15 residues. Germline CDR1 is MNHEY and CDR2 is SMNVEV (reference sequence). Trimming removed 8 bases at V and 2 bases at J, with 16 bases between.

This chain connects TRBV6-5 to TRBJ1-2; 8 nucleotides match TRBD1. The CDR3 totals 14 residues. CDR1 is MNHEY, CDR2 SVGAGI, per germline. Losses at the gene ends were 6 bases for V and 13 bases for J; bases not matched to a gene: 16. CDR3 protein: CASSRGQGVPLLTF. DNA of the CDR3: TGTGCCAGCAGCCGCGGACAGGGCGTCCCTCTCCTCACCTTC.

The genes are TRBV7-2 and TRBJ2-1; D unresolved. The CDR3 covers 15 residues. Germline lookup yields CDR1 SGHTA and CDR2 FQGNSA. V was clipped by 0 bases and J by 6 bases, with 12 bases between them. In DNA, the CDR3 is TGTGCCAGCAGCTTAGCGCGAAGTGGGTCCAATGAGCAGTTCTTC. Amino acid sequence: CASSLARSGSNEQFF.

This CDR3 is CASSWGQGLNQPQHF. The CDR3 nucleotides are TGTGCCAGCAGTTGGGGACAGGGGCTCAATCAGCCCCAGCATTTT. The V gene is TRBV28, the J gene TRBJ1-5, with 10 positions matching TRBD1. The CDR3 spans 15 residues. V lost 4 bases, J lost 3 bases, and 3 bases stayed unmatched. Germline CDR1 MDHEN, CDR2 SYDVKM.

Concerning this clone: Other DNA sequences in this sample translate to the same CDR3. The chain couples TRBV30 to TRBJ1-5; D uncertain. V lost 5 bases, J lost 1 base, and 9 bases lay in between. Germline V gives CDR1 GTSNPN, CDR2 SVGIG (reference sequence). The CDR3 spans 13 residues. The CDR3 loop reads CAWSGGSNQPQHF. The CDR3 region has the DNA TGTGCCTGGTCCGGCGGGAGCAATCAGCCCCAGCATTTT.

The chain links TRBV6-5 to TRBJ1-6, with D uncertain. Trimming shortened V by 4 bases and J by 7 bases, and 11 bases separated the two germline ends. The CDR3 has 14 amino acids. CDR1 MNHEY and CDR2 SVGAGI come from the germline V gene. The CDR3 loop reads CASSSARGNSPLHF. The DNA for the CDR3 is TGTGCCAGCAGTTCCGCACGAGGGAATTCACCCCTCCACTTT.

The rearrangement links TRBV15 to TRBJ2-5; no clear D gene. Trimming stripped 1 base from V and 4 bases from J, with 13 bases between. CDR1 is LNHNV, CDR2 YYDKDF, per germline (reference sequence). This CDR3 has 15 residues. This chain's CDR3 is CATSRGGPSRETQYF. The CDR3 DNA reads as TGTGCCACCAGCAGAGGCGGCCCTTCGAGAGAGACCCAGTACTTC.

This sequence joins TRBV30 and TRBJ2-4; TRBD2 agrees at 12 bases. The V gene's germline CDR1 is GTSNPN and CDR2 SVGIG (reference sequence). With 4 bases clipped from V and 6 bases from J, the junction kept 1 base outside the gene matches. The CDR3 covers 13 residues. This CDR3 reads CAWKTSGGNIQYF. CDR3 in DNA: TGTGCCTGGAAGACTAGCGGGGGAAACATTCAGTACTTC. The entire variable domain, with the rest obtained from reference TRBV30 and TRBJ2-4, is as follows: SQTIHQWPATLVQPVGSPLSLECTVEGTSNPNLYWYRQAAGRGLQLLFYSVGIGQISSEVPQNLSASRPQDRQFILSSKKLLLSDSGFYLCAWKTSGGNIQYFGAGTRLSVL.

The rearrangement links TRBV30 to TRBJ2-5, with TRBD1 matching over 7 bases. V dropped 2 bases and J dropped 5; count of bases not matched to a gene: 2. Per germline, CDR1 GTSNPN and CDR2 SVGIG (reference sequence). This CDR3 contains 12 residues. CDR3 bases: TGTGCCTGGAGTAGGGGGCGGGAGACCCAGTACTTC. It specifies CAWSRGRETQYF. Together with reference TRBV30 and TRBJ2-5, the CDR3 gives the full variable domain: SQTIHQWPATLVQPVGSPLSLECTVEGTSNPNLYWYRQAAGRGLQLLFYSVGIGQISSEVPQNLSASRPQDRQFILSSKKLLLSDSGFYLCAWSRGRETQYFGPGTRLLVL.

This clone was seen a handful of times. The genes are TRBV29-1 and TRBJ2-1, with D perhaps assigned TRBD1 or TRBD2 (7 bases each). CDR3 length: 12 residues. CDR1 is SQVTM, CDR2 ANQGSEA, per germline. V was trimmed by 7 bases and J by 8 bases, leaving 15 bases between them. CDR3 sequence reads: CSASTGRDEQFF. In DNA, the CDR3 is TGCAGCGCTTCGACAGGGAGGGATGAGCAGTTCTTC.

CDR3 region: CASSPGTGSYNEQFF. The CDR3 DNA sequence: TGTGCCAGCTCACCCGGGACAGGATCTTACAATGAGCAGTTCTTC. The chain has TRBV18 and TRBJ2-1, with TRBD1 identical over 8 bases. Germline assignment: CDR1 KGHSH and CDR2 LQKENI. This CDR3 contains 15 residues. With V trimmed by 3 bases and J by 4 bases, 5 bases remained unmatched.

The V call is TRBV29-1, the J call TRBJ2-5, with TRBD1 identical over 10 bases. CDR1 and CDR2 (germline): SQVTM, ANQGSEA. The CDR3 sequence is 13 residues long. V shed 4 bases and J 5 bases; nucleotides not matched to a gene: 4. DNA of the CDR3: TGCAGCGTTGGGGGACAGGGGTGGGAGACCCAGTACTTC. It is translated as CSVGGQGWETQYF.

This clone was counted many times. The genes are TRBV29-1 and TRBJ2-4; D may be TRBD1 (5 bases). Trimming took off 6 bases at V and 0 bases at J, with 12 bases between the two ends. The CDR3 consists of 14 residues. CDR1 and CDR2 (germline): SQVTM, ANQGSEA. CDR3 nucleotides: TGCAGCGTACAGGAAATATTAGCCAAAAACATTCAGTACTTC. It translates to CSVQEILAKNIQYF.

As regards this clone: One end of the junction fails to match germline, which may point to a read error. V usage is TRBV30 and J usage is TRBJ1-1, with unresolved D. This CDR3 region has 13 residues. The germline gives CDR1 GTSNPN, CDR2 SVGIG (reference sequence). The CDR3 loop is CAWSVELNTKAFF. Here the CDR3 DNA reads TGTGCCTGGAGTGTAGAACTGAACACTAAAGCTTTCTTT.

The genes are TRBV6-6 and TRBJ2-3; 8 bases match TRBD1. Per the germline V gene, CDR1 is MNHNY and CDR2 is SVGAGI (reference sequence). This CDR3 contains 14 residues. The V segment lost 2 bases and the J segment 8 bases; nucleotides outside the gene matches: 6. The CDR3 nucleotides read TGTGCCAGCAGTTACGAGGGACAGGCTGTTACGCAGTATTTT. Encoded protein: CASSYEGQAVTQYF.